This passage covers 11 T cell receptor beta chains from one sample sequenced in a study of beta chain features in type 1 diabetes. Study findings and constraints: When Type 1 diabetes patients were examined, their TCRB CDR3s proved moderately but significantly shorter in all four CD4+ subsets.

Their antigens are not known. cDNA synthesis used the whole RNA isolate, giving expressed TCRB sequences. Libraries were prepared by immunoSEQ multiplex PCR; TCRdb keeps only in-frame clonotypes and omits some of them. The sample carries some 160,000 clones, about 8.1% recorded once. Sequenced material: central memory CD4+ T cells from blood. These receptors all stem from a woman under 30 with type 1 diabetes.

This clone was counted only a few times. This chain links TRBV12-5 with TRBJ2-7; TRBD2 aligns across 9 bases. The trim removed 7 bases at V and 6 bases at J, leaving 7 bases unmatched. Germline V lookup: CDR1 LGHNT, CDR2 FRNRAP. The CDR3 has 13 residues. The CDR3 DNA follows: TGTGCTAGTGCGCTAGCGGGAAAGGGCGAGCAGTACTTC. Its protein is CASALAGKGEQYF.

The table lists this clone with a few counts. This CDR3 is CASSIRRAGGSNTGELFF. Here the CDR3 DNA reads TGTGCCAGCAGCATTAGGAGAGCGGGGGGCTCGAACACCGGGGAGCTGTTTTTT. This sequence joins TRBV2 and TRBJ2-2; 9 bases are a match to TRBD2. The CDR3 loop spans 18 amino acids. The germline V gene has CDR1 SNHLY and CDR2 FYNNEI. V lost 6 bases, J lost 0 bases, and 11 bases stayed unmatched.

The chain carries TRBV4-3 and TRBJ2-7, with TRBD2 matching 15 bases. Per the germline V gene, CDR1 is LGHNA and CDR2 is YSLEER. Trimming at V came to 4 bases and at J to 4 bases, leaving 2 bases not matched to a gene. The CDR3 runs to 15 residues. In DNA, the CDR3 is TGCGCCAGCAGCCGCGGACTAGCGGGAGGGTACGAGCAGTACTTC. Residues: CASSRGLAGGYEQYF.

This clone appeared a few times. The gene calls are TRBV15 and TRBJ1-4; TRBD1 matches 8 bases. The V gene end was trimmed by 1 base and the J gene end by 8 bases; junction bases not matched to a gene: 6. The CDR3 loop spans 15 amino acids. Germline V gene sequence: CDR1 LNHNV, CDR2 YYDKDF (reference sequence). As DNA, the CDR3 is TGTGCCACCAGCAGAGGGACAGGGAAGGGGGAAAAACTGTTTTTT. Amino acid sequence: CATSRGTGKGEKLFF. Together with reference TRBV15 and TRBJ1-4, the CDR3 gives the full variable domain: DAMVIQNPRYQVTQFGKPVTLSCSQTLNHNVMYWYQQKSSQAPKLLFHYYDKDFNNEADTPDNFQSRRPNTSFCFLDIRSPGLGDTAMYLCATSRGTGKGEKLFFGSGTQLSVL.

V usage is TRBV11-2 and J usage is TRBJ2-7, with 9 bases aligning to TRBD1. The CDR3 totals 15 residues. V was clipped by 3 bases and J by 3 bases; unmatched bases: 6. Germline CDR1 and CDR2: SGHAT and FQNNGV. The CDR3 nucleotides read TGTGCCAGCAGCTTGGGGACAGGGAGAAGCTACGAGCAGTACTTC. Its protein is CASSLGTGRSYEQYF.

As for this clone: Compared with germline, one end of the junction differs, possibly owing to a read error. The V and J genes are TRBV7-7 and TRBJ2-3; 11 bases match TRBD2. CDR1 and CDR2 (germline): SSHAT, FNYEAQ (reference sequence). This CDR3 is 15 amino acids long. The DNA of the CDR3 is TGTGCTAGCAGCCGGGGACTAGCGGAGGGGGATACGCAGTATTTT. Translated: CASSRGLAEGDTQYF.

CDR3 region: CASRRQGPTDTQYF. The CDR3 DNA reads as TGTGCCAGCAGGCGACAGGGGCCCACAGATACGCAGTATTTT. This chain connects TRBV6-5 to TRBJ2-3, with 8 nucleotides matching TRBD1. CDR1 and CDR2 (germline): MNHEY, SVGAGI. J was trimmed by 2 bases and V by 6 bases; bases with no gene match: 4. This CDR3 comprises 14 residues.

Only a few counts were recorded for this clone. This chain uses TRBV5-4 with TRBJ2-1; 7 positions agree with TRBD1. Germline trimming cut 1 base from V and 4 bases from J; bases unmatched to any gene: 5. The CDR3 length is 15 residues. Germline V gene sequence: CDR1 SGHNT, CDR2 YYREEE (reference sequence). CDR3 loop: CASSLRQGSYNEQFF. The CDR3 bases are TGTGCCAGCAGCTTGAGACAGGGATCTTACAATGAGCAGTTCTTC.

This clone was recorded at least ten times. CDR3 coding DNA: TGTCGGGGGGCCCAAGAGACCCAGTACTTC. It is translated as CRGAQETQYF. This chain uses TRBV9 with TRBJ2-5; possibly TRBD2 for D (7 bases). From germline, CDR1 is SGDLS and CDR2 YYNGEE. The CDR3 runs to 10 residues.

The V and J genes are TRBV7-2 and TRBJ1-2; D not resolved. This CDR3 contains 13 residues. The germline gives CDR1 SGHTA, CDR2 FQGNSA. V lost 5 bases to trimming and J lost 6 bases, with 13 bases between them. CDR3 in amino acids: CASSPYLSDGYTF. CDR3 nucleotide sequence: TGTGCCAGCAGCCCTTACCTATCGGATGGCTACACCTTC.

The V gene is TRBV6-5, the J gene TRBJ2-1; possible D gene TRBD2, 7 bases. V dropped 4 bases and J dropped 6 bases, with 16 bases sitting between them. Germline assignment: CDR1 MNHEY and CDR2 SVGAGI. The CDR3 sequence is 15 residues long. CDR3 amino acids: CASSSRGARRNEQFF. The DNA for the CDR3 is TGTGCCAGCAGTTCCCGGGGGGCGAGGCGCAATGAGCAGTTCTTC.